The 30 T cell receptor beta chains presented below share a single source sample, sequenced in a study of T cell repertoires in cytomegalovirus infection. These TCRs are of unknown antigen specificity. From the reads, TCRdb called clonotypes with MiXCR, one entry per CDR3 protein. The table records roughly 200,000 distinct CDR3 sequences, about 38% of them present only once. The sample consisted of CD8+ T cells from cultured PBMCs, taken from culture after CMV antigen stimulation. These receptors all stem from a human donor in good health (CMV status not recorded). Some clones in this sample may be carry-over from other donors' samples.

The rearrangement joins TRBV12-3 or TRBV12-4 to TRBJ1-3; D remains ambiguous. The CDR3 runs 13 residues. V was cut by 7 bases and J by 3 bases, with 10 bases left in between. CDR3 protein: CASTSPFGNTIYF. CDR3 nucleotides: TGTGCCAGCACGAGTCCTTTTGGAAACACCATATATTTT.

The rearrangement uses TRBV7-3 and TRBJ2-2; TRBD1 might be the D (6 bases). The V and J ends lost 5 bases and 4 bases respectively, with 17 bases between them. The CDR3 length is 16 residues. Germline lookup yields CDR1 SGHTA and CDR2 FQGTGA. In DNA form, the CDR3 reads TGTGCCAGCAGCGCAGACTTGGGGGCAGCCACCGGGGAGCTGTTTTTT. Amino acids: CASSADLGAATGELFF.

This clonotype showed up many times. CDR3 nucleotides: TGTGCCAGCAGAGGACCCCCCGGCGGGGGAAACACCATATATTTT. This codes for CASRGPPGGGNTIYF. The chain is built from TRBV7-2 and TRBJ1-3; D is undetermined. Trimming removed 6 bases from V and 4 bases from J, with 16 bases in between. From germline, CDR1 is SGHTA and CDR2 FQGNSA. The CDR3 totals 15 residues.

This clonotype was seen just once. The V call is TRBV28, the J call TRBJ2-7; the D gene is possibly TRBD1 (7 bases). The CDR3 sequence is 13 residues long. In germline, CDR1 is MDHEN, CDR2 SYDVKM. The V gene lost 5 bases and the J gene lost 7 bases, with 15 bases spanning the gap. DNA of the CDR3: TGTGCCAGCAGTCCAGGGGGGTTCGGTGAGCAGTACTTC. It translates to CASSPGGFGEQYF.

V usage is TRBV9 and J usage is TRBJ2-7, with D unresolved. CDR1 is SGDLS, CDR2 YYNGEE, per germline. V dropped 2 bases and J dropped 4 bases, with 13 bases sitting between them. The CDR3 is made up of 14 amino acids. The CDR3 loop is CASSVRAGLYEQYF. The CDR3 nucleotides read TGTGCCAGCAGCGTTCGTGCCGGGTTGTACGAGCAGTACTTC. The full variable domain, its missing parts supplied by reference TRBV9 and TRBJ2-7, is DSGVTQTPKHLITATGQRVTLRCSPRSGDLSVYWYQQSLDQGLQFLIQYYNGEERAKGNILERFSAQQFPDLHSELNLSSLELGDSALYFCASSVRAGLYEQYFGPGTRLTVT.

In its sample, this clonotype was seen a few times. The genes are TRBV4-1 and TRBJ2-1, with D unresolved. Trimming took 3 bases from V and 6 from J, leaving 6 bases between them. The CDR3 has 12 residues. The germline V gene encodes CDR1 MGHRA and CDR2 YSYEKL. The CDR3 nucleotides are TGCGCCAGCAGCCATACGATCAATGAGCAGTTCTTC. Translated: CASSHTINEQFF.

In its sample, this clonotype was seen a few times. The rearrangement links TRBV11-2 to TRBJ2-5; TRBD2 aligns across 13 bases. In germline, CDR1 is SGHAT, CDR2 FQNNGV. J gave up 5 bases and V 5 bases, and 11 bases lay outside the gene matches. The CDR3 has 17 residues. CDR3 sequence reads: CASSPTSGRAGDETQYF. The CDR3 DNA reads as TGTGCCAGCAGCCCAACTAGCGGGAGGGCCGGGGACGAGACCCAGTACTTC.

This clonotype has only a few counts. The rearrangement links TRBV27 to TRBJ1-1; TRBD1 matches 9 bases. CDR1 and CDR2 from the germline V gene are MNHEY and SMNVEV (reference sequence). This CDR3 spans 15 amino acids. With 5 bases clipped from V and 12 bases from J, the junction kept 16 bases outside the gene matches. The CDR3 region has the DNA TGTGCCAGCAGTCAAAGTATTTTATCGGGACAGGGATCTTTCTTT. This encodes CASSQSILSGQGSFF.

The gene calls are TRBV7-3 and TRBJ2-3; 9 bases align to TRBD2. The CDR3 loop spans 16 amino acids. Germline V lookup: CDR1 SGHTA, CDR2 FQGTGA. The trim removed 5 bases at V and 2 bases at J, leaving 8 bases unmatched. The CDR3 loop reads CASSLLAGATTDTQYF. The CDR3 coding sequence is TGTGCCAGCAGCCTATTAGCGGGGGCCACCACAGATACGCAGTATTTT.

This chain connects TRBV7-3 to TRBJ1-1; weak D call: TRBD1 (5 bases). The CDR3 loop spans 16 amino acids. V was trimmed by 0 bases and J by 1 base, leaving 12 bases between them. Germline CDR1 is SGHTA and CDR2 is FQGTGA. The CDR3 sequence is CASSLTGGERNTEAFF. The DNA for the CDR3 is TGTGCCAGCAGCTTAACCGGGGGTGAGAGGAACACTGAAGCTTTCTTT.

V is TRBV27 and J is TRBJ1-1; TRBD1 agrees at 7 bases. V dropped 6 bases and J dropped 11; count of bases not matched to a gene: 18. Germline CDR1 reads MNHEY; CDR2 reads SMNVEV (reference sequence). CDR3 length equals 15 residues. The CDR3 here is CASRYEGTAGRWAFF. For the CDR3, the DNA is TGTGCCAGCAGATATGAAGGGACAGCGGGACGTTGGGCTTTCTTT.

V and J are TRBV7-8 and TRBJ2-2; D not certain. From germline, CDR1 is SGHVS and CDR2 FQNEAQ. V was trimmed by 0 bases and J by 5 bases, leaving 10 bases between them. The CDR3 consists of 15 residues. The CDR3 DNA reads TGTGCCAGCAGCTTAGCTACCCCAAGGACCGGGGAGCTGTTTTTT. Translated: CASSLATPRTGELFF.

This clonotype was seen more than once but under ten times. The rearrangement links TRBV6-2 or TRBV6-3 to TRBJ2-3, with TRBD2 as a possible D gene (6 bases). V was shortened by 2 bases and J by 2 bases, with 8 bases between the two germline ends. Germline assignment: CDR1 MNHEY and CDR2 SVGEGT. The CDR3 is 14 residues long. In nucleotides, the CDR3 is TGTGCCAGCAGTTACCGCGGGACCACAGATACGCAGTATTTT. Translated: CASSYRGTTDTQYF.

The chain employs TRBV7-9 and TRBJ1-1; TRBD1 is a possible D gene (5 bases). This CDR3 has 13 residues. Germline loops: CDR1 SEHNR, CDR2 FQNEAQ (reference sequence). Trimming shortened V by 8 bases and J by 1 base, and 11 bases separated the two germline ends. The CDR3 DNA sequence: TGTGCCAGCCTCTTCGGGGCGAACACTGAAGCTTTCTTT. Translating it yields CASLFGANTEAFF.

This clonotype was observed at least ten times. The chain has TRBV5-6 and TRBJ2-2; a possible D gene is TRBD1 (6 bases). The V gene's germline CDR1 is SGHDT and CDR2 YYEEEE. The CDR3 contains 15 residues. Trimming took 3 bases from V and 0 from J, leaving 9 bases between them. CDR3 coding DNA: TGTGCCAGCAGCTACGGGACACCGAACACCGGGGAGCTGTTTTTT. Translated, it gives CASSYGTPNTGELFF.

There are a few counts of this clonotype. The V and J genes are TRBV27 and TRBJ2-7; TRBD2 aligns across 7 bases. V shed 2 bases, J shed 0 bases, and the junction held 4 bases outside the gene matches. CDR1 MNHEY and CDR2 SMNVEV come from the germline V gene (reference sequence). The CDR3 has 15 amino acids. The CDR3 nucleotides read TGTGCCAGCAGTTTAACTAGCGTAGGCTCCTACGAGCAGTACTTC. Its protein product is CASSLTSVGSYEQYF.

The chain's CDR3 is CASSLSQDFEETQYF. Written as DNA, the CDR3 is TGTGCCAGCAGTTTATCACAGGACTTCGAAGAGACCCAGTACTTC. The chain is built from TRBV27 and TRBJ2-5, with D tentatively TRBD1 or TRBD2 (5 bases each). The germline V gene encodes CDR1 MNHEY and CDR2 SMNVEV (reference sequence). The CDR3 runs to 15 residues. Trimming left V 0 bases short and J 3 bases short, with 11 bases between.

The CDR3 region has the DNA TGTGCCAGCAGCGAGGACAGGGGAGGGCAGCCCCAGCATTTT. Its translation is CASSEDRGGQPQHF. J is TRBJ1-5 and V is TRBV7-9, with 9 bases lining up with TRBD1. This CDR3 region has 14 residues. Germline V lookup: CDR1 SEHNR, CDR2 FQNEAQ (reference sequence). The V gene end was trimmed by 5 bases and the J gene end by 7 bases; junction bases not matched to a gene: 6.

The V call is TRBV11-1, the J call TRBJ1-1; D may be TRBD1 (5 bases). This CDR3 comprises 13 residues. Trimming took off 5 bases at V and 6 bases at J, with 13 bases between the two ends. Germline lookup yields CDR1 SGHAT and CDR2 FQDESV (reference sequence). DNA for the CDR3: TGTGCCAGCAGCCACGGGGGGTCCCCTGAAGCTTTCTTT. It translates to CASSHGGSPEAFF. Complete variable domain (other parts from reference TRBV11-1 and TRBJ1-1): EAEVAQSPRYKITEKSQAVAFWCDPISGHATLYWYRQILGQGPELLVQFQDESVVDDSQLPKDRFSAERLKGVDSTLKIQPAELGDSAMYLCASSHGGSPEAFFGQGTRLTVV.

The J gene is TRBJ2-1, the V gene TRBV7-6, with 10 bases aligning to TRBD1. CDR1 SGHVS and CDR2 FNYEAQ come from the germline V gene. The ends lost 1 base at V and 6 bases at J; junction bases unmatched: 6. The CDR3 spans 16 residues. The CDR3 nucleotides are TGTGCCAGCAGCTTAGGAAGGACAGGGGGTATCAATGAGCAGTTCTTC. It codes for CASSLGRTGGINEQFF. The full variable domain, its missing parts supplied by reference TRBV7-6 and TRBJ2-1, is GAGVSQSPRYKVTKRGQDVALRCDPISGHVSLYWYRQALGQGPEFLTYFNYEAQQDKSGLPNDRFSAERPEGSISTLTIQRTEQRDSAMYRCASSLGRTGGINEQFFGPGTRLTVL.

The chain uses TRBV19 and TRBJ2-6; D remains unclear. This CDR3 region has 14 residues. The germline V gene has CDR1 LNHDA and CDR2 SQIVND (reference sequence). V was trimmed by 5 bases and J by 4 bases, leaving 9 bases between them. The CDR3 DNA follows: TGTGCCAGTAGTTACGGTTCCGGGGCCAACGTCCTGACTTTC. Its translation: CASSYGSGANVLTF. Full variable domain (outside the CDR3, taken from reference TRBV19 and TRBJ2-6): DGGITQSPKYLFRKEGQNVTLSCEQNLNHDAMYWYRQDPGQGLRLIYYSQIVNDFQKGDIAEGYSVSREKKESFPLTVTSAQKNPTAFYLCASSYGSGANVLTFGAGSRLTVL.

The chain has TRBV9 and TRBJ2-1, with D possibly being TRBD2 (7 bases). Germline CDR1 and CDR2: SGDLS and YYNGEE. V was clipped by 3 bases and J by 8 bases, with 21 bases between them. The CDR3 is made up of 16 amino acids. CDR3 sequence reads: CASSAQEGEGLDEQFF. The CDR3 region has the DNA TGTGCCAGCAGCGCTCAGGAGGGGGAGGGCCTCGATGAGCAGTTCTTC.

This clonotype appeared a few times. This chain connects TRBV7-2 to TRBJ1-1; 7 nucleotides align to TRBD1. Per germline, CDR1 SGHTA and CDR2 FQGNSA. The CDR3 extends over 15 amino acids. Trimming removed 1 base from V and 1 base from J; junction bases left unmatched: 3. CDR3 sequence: CASSLGPGGNTEAFF. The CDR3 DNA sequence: TGTGCCAGCAGCTTAGGACCAGGGGGGAACACTGAAGCTTTCTTT.

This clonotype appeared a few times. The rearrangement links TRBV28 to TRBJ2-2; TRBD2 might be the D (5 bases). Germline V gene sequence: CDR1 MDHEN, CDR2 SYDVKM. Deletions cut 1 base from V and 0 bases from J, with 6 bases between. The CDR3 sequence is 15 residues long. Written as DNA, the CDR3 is TGTGCCAGCAGTTTATTCGGGGCGAACACCGGGGAGCTGTTTTTT. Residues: CASSLFGANTGELFF.

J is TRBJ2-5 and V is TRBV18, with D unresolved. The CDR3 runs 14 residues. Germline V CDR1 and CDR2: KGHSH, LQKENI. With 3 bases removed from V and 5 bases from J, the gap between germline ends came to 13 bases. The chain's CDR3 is CASSPRAVAETQYF. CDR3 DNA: TGTGCCAGCTCACCCCGGGCAGTGGCGGAGACCCAGTACTTC. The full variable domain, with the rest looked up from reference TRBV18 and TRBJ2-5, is NAGVMQNPRHLVRRRGQEARLRCSPMKGHSHVYWYRQLPEEGLKFMVYLQKENIIDESGMPKERFSAEFPKEGPSILRIQQVVRGDSAAYFCASSPRAVAETQYFGPGTRLLVL.

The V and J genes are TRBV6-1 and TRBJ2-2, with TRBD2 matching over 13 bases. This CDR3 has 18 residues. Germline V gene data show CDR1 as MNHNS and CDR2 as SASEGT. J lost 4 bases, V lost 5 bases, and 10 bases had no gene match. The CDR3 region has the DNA TGTGCCAGCAGTTCCGAGACTAGCGGGGGGCGGGGCACCGGGGAGCTGTTTTTT. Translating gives CASSSETSGGRGTGELFF.

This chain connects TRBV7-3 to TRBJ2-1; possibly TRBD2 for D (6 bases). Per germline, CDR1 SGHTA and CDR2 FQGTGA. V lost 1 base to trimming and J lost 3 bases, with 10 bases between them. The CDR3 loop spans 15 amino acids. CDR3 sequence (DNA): TGTGCCAGCAGCTTAATGGGCGGGAACTACAATGAGCAGTTCTTC. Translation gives CASSLMGGNYNEQFF.

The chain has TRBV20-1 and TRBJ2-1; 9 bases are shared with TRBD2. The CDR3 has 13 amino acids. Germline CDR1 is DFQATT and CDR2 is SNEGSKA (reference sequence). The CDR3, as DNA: TGCAGCTCTTCAGCGGGGGGAGGTAATGAGCAGTTCTTC. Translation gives CSSSAGGGNEQFF.

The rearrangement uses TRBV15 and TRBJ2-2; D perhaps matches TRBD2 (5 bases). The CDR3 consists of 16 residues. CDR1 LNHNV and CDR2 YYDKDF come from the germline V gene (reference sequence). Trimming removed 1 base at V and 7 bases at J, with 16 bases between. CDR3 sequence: CATSRARETENGELFF. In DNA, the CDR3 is TGTGCCACCAGCAGAGCCCGGGAAACGGAGAACGGGGAGCTGTTTTTT.

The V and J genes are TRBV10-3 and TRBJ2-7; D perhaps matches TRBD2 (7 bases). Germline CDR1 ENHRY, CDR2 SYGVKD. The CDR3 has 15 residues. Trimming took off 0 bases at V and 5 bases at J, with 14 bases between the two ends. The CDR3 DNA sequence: TGTGCCATCAGTGAGTCGGAGGGGGGGGTCCACGAGCAGTACTTC. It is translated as CAISESEGGVHEQYF.